This TCR beta chain was recovered during a study of lymphopenia after photon versus proton radiotherapy (dated by TCRdb to the late 2010s). Context from the whole study: In patients with gastrointestinal tumors who developed high-grade lymphopenia, the study compared the immunological effects of photon radiation therapy with those of proton radiation therapy. A cohort of some 22 patients with gastrointestinal tumors who received either photon or proton therapy and subsequently developed lymphopenia was included. The study was designed to characterize how the impact on the immune system differs between the two radiation modalities.

A word on this clone: The antigen it binds to is not known. Per-nucleotide qualities are absent, and no much larger clonotype sits a single base away.

The receptor library was made with the immunoSEQ multiplex PCR assay. T cell repertoires were profiled with deep sequencing of rearranged TCR beta loci together with multiparametric flow cytometry. TCRdb limited this immuneACCESS table to in-frame rearrangements with V and J called. A share of clones is missing; checked studies link under half to unresolved V genes, and the rest is unexplained. Recorded for this sample are 50,000 to 60,000 clones; 92% of them occurred a single time. The top ten clonotypes cover roughly 17% of the sample. CDR1 and CDR2 are read off the germline V gene as MRHNA and SNTAGT. V is reduced by 4 bases and J by 9 bases, leaving a spacing of 16 bases between them. The CDR3 covers 15 residues, taking in both the cysteine and the phenylalanine. The entry retains the CDR3 DNA only, 45 bases that are in frame from base 1. Overall results and qualifications from the work: Proton-treated patients stayed relatively stable during treatment, while photon-treated patients lost naive T cells and TCR diversity and gained effector/memory populations. The survival association was assessed only in patients who died, and better survival with proton therapy was presented by the authors as a possibility rather than a demonstrated result. After the lymphocyte count nadir, repertoires from photon-treated patients showed oligoclonal expansion, particularly of CD8+ Temra cells, and this expansion drove the decline in diversity. Across the cohort, an inverse correlation was found between a larger post-nadir drop in TCR diversity and overall survival time among patients who died.

The sequence joins TRBV6-4 to TRBJ1-6, with TRBD1 perhaps the D gene, on 6 matching bases. The TCR was taken from a woman between 40 and 50 years old with cholangiocarcinoma. The material sequenced was peripheral blood, taken from a patient treated with photon-based radiotherapy. The CDR3 corresponds to CASSATGTSTSPLHF. The nucleotide sequence reads TGTGCCAGCAGTGCCACCGGGACATCAACTTCACCCCTCCACTTT.